The 2 T cell receptor beta chains listed next were all sequenced from one sample in a study of T cells in Graves' hyperthyroidism and ophthalmopathy. From RNA transcripts, TCR beta CDR3 regions were amplified. During a first-round RT-PCR of the TCR CDR3, the HTBI primer set was used. In TCRdb, the multiplex PCR reads were re-called with MiXCR into one record per CDR3 protein. This sample has more than 650,000 distinct CDR3 sequences, with 14% found just once. Sequencing used blood. Source of these receptors: a woman aged 18-29 years with Graves' hyperthyroidism.

This clonotype was counted a few times. J is TRBJ2-5 and V is TRBV7-9; no clear D gene. This CDR3 is 15 amino acids long. Germline V gives CDR1 SEHNR, CDR2 FQNEAQ (reference sequence). Trimming stripped 1 base from V and 5 bases from J, with 14 bases between. CDR3 DNA: TGTGCCAGCAGCTTAGGGAACGCCCGGACGGAGACCCAGTACTTC. Translation: CASSLGNARTETQYF.

Many counts were recorded for this clonotype. The CDR3 DNA sequence: TGTGCCAGCAGCTTAGGGCCCTACGGGCAGGGGGCTGCCGGGGAGCTGTTTTTT. Its translation is CASSLGPYGQGAAGELFF. The chain uses TRBV7-9 and TRBJ2-2, with 8 positions matching TRBD1. Germline V CDR1 and CDR2: SEHNR, FQNEAQ (reference sequence). The CDR3 length is 18 residues. The ends lost 1 base at V and 6 bases at J; junction bases unmatched: 13.